The clone carrying this TCR beta chain was observed a handful of times. What it binds is not known. This sample stems from a study of T-cell reconstitution after alpha-beta-depleted transplantation in children. Overall study results and limits: Two months or so post-transplant, alpha-beta T cells reportedly derived from several hundred expanded graft clones.

The authors prepared the TCRbeta library with unique molecular identifiers. TCRdb called the PCR reads again in MiXCR, with one record for every CDR3 protein. The table lists about 240,000 distinct CDR3 sequences, roughly a quarter of them singletons. V was shortened by 0 bases and J by 7 bases, with 18 bases between the two germline ends. This CDR3 spans 17 amino acids. Germline CDR1 and CDR2: KGHDR and SFDVKD. The chain employs TRBV24-1 and TRBJ2-1; D is possibly TRBD2 (6 bases). Sequences were derived from PBMCs, sampled before TCRalphabeta/CD19-depleted stem cell transplant. This receptor was obtained from a girl aged 2 to 9 with Fanconi anemia, due to receive a stem cell transplant. CDR3 amino acids: CATSDLTGVERLNEQFF. Written as DNA, the CDR3 is TGTGCCACCAGTGATTTGACGGGGGTAGAACGTCTTAATGAGCAGTTCTTC.